Listed here are 21 T cell receptor beta chains from one sample, sequenced in a study of regulatory T cells in long-lasting Graves disease. Relying on iRepertoire HTBI primers and Arm-PCR of CDR3 regions, the team built TCR beta libraries. TCRdb fed the multiplex PCR reads into MiXCR, producing one record per CDR3 protein. The repertoire includes under 250,000 distinct CDR3 sequences, around 20% of them detected once, and approximately 12% sits in the top ten. Time point of the sample: newly diagnosed GD, antithyroid drugs for less than 3 months. The TCR library was prepared using RNA isolated from PBMCs. A further study also used this sample, focusing on T cells in Graves' hyperthyroidism and ophthalmopathy.

Here the sequenced sample was peripheral blood mononuclear cells (PBMCs), taken at new diagnosis, from a patient treated with antithyroid drugs. All receptors derive from a woman in her twenties or thirties with Graves disease.

This clonotype was observed at least ten times. The chain is built from TRBV6-2 or TRBV6-3 and TRBJ2-6; tentative D call: TRBD1 (6 bases). The CDR3 length is 17 residues. V lost 2 bases to trimming and J lost 1 base, with 12 bases between them. Germline lookup yields CDR1 MNHEY and CDR2 SVGEGT. The CDR3 loop reads CASSYDRSWSGANVLTF. For the CDR3, the DNA is TGTGCCAGCAGTTACGACAGGTCCTGGTCTGGGGCCAACGTCCTGACTTTC.

This clonotype was detected many times. CDR3 DNA: TGTGCCAGCAGCTCGAGGGGGGAGGCGGAAGAGACCCAGTACTTC. Amino acid sequence: CASSSRGEAEETQYF. The gene calls are TRBV7-8 and TRBJ2-5, with D possibly being TRBD1 or TRBD2 (6 bases each). Germline CDR1 reads SGHVS; CDR2 reads FQNEAQ. The CDR3 totals 15 residues. V lost 4 bases and J 3 bases, leaving 15 bases between the germline ends. Filled out from reference TRBV7-8 and TRBJ2-5, the complete variable domain reads GAGVSQSPRYKVAKRGQDVALRCDPISGHVSLFWYQQALGQGPEFLTYFQNEAQLDKSGLPSDRFFAERPEGSVSTLKIQRTQQEDSAVYLCASSSRGEAEETQYFGPGTRLLVL.

This clonotype was observed a handful of times. This chain connects TRBV30 to TRBJ1-2, with 10 nucleotides matching TRBD1. The J segment lost 3 bases and the V segment lost 3 bases, leaving 7 bases of the junction unmatched. Germline values: CDR1 GTSNPN, CDR2 SVGIG (reference sequence). The CDR3 consists of 15 residues. The CDR3 DNA follows: TGTGCCTGGAGGCGACAGGGGGCTGGGGACTATGGCTACACCTTC. Translating gives CAWRRQGAGDYGYTF. Full variable domain (outside the CDR3, taken from reference TRBV30 and TRBJ1-2): SQTIHQWPATLVQPVGSPLSLECTVEGTSNPNLYWYRQAAGRGLQLLFYSVGIGQISSEVPQNLSASRPQDRQFILSSKKLLLSDSGFYLCAWRRQGAGDYGYTFGSGTRLTVV.

This clonotype was picked up many times. This rearrangement joins TRBV11-1 to TRBJ2-3; 8 bases fit TRBD2. Germline V gene lookup returns CDR1 SGHAT and CDR2 FQDESV (reference sequence). V shed 4 bases, J shed 1 base, and the junction held 13 bases outside the gene matches. The CDR3 is 18 residues long. In DNA, the CDR3 is TGTGCCAGCAGCTCCCGGCTAGCGGGCATGGTAGGCACAGATACGCAGTATTTT. Translated: CASSSRLAGMVGTDTQYF. The full variable domain, completed using reference TRBV11-1 and TRBJ2-3, is EAEVAQSPRYKITEKSQAVAFWCDPISGHATLYWYRQILGQGPELLVQFQDESVVDDSQLPKDRFSAERLKGVDSTLKIQPAELGDSAMYLCASSSRLAGMVGTDTQYFGPGTRLTVL.

This clonotype was observed many times. This chain links TRBV20-1 with TRBJ2-2; perhaps TRBD1 as D (6 bases). Trimming took 0 bases from V and 3 from J, leaving 11 bases between them. The germline V gene encodes CDR1 DFQATT and CDR2 SNEGSKA (reference sequence). The CDR3 is 15 residues long. Here the CDR3 DNA reads TGCAGTGCTAGAGATCTTCACAGGGACACCGGGGAGCTGTTTTTT. Translated: CSARDLHRDTGELFF.

V is TRBV11-3 and J is TRBJ1-6, with TRBD1 as a possible D gene (6 bases). Germline assignment: CDR1 SGHNT and CDR2 YENEEA. This CDR3 is built from 16 residues. V lost 4 bases and J 4 bases, leaving 14 bases between the germline ends. The CDR3 DNA reads TGTGCCAGCAGCTATTGGACAGACCCGTATAATTCACCCCTCCACTTT. Translated: CASSYWTDPYNSPLHF.

There are many counts of this clonotype. CDR3 sequence (DNA): TGTGCCAGCAGGGAGAACACTGAAGCTTTCTTT. Protein sequence: CASRENTEAFF. The chain has TRBV28 and TRBJ1-1; no definite D call. CDR3 length: 11 amino acids. V lost 6 bases to trimming and J lost 1 base, with 3 bases between them. The germline V gene encodes CDR1 MDHEN and CDR2 SYDVKM.

This clonotype was found many times. The rearrangement links TRBV12-3 or TRBV12-4 to TRBJ2-3, with D unclear. Trimming cost V 2 bases and J 7 bases, with 1 base left between them. The CDR3 is 10 residues long. DNA of the CDR3: TGTGCCAGCAGTTTACATACGCAGTATTTT. Translated, it gives CASSLHTQYF.

This clonotype was picked up a small number of times. The chain combines TRBV16 with TRBJ1-2, with unresolved D. This CDR3 has 12 amino acids. The germline gives CDR1 KGHSY, CDR2 FQNENV. V lost 0 bases, J lost 6 bases, and 5 bases lay in between. The CDR3 coding sequence is TGTGCCAGCAGCCAATCGGCCGATGGCTACACCTTC. Translating it yields CASSQSADGYTF.

The table lists this clonotype with a count of one. A far larger clone is just one base off, so this is likely a read error. The genes are TRBV12-3 or TRBV12-4 and TRBJ1-5; D is unresolved. The length of the CDR3 is 15 residues. This chain's CDR3 is CASSVRLTSNQPHHF. CDR3 bases: TGTGCCAGCAGTGTACGATTGACTAGCAATCAGCCCCACCATTTT.

In its sample, this clonotype was seen many times. This rearrangement joins TRBV6-2 or TRBV6-3 to TRBJ1-2; no clear D gene. This CDR3 contains 13 residues. CDR1 is MNHEY, CDR2 SVGEGT, per germline. V lost 6 bases and J lost 6, with 14 bases in between. The CDR3 protein is CASSPVDRDGYTF. Written as DNA, the CDR3 is TGTGCCAGCAGCCCGGTCGACCGCGATGGCTACACCTTC.

V gene TRBV29-1 combines with J gene TRBJ2-1; 7 bases are shared with TRBD2. The germline CDR1 and CDR2 sequences are SQVTM and ANQGSEA. Unmatched junction bases numbered 14, after V lost 7 bases and J lost 5 bases. This CDR3 has 15 residues. The CDR3 loop is CSAQASGDWDNEQFF. CDR3 sequence (DNA): TGCAGCGCCCAAGCTAGCGGAGACTGGGACAATGAGCAGTTCTTC.

This clonotype has at least ten counts. The chain has TRBV11-2 and TRBJ2-7; D gene unclear. The V end was cut by 3 bases, the J end by 4 bases, with 4 bases between. CDR1 SGHAT and CDR2 FQNNGV come from the germline V gene. This CDR3 has 11 amino acids. The CDR3 nucleotides are TGTGCCAGCAGCTTGGAGTACGAGCAGTACTTC. This gives the protein CASSLEYEQYF.

This clonotype came up many times. The chain has TRBV9 and TRBJ1-1; 7 nucleotides align to TRBD1. CDR3 length: 15 residues. Germline V lookup: CDR1 SGDLS, CDR2 YYNGEE. With V trimmed by 1 base and J by 3 bases, 6 bases remained unmatched. The CDR3 coding sequence is TGTGCCAGCAGCGTAAAACAGGGGAGGGACACTGAAGCTTTCTTT. Translated, it gives CASSVKQGRDTEAFF.

Many counts were recorded for this clonotype. The V call is TRBV28, the J call TRBJ2-7; maybe TRBD1 (5 bases). This CDR3 contains 13 residues. CDR1 MDHEN and CDR2 SYDVKM come from the germline V gene. V was trimmed by 7 bases and J by 0 bases, leaving 10 bases between them. CDR3 in DNA: TGTGCCAGCAAACAGGTAATCTCCTACGAGCAGTACTTC. Amino acid sequence: CASKQVISYEQYF.

This clonotype was seen repeatedly, ten times or more. CDR3 residues: CASSGGTGLYGYTF. DNA of the CDR3: TGTGCCAGCAGTGGGGGGACAGGGTTGTATGGCTACACCTTC. V is TRBV6-1 and J is TRBJ1-2, with 9 positions matching TRBD1. Germline V CDR1 and CDR2: MNHNS, SASEGT. The CDR3 runs 14 residues. The junction had 5 bases not matched to a gene; V was cut back by 4 bases and J by 5 bases.

Details on this clonotype: The junction departs from germline at one end; a sequencing error may be responsible. The chain employs TRBV30 and TRBJ2-1; possible D gene TRBD2, 6 bases. The germline CDR1 and CDR2 sequences are GTSNPN and SVGIG (reference sequence). CDR3 size: 16 residues. CDR3 in DNA: TGTGCCTGGAGTGGGGCGGGATTAAGCTCCTACAATGTGCAGTTCTTC. Amino acid sequence: CAWSGAGLSSYNVQFF. Filled out from reference TRBV30 and TRBJ2-1, the complete variable domain reads SQTIHQWPATLVQPVGSPLSLECTVEGTSNPNLYWYRQAAGRGLQLLFYSVGIGQISSEVPQNLSASRPQDRQFILSSKKLLLSDSGFYLCAWSGAGLSSYNVQFFGPGTRLTVL.

CDR3 in DNA: TGTGCCAGCAAGAACGGCAGGGGGCAGGGCTCCTACGAGCAGTACTTC. This gives the protein CASKNGRGQGSYEQYF. This chain uses TRBV27 with TRBJ2-7; TRBD1 aligns across 8 bases. This CDR3 comprises 16 residues. In germline, CDR1 is MNHEY, CDR2 SMNVEV (reference sequence). The junction had 11 bases not matched to a gene; V was cut back by 7 bases and J by 0 bases.

V usage is TRBV29-1 and J usage is TRBJ1-2, with 8 bases fitting TRBD1. Germline lookup yields CDR1 SQVTM and CDR2 ANQGSEA. Unmatched junction bases numbered 7, after V lost 5 bases and J lost 2 bases. The CDR3 runs to 14 residues. The CDR3 DNA is TGCAGCGTTTGGCAGGGGGCGCCGAACTATGGCTACACCTTC. Its protein product is CSVWQGAPNYGYTF.

This clonotype was observed at least ten times. The chain has TRBV20-1 and TRBJ2-7; D is unresolved. Germline values: CDR1 DFQATT, CDR2 SNEGSKA (reference sequence). There are 14 residues in the CDR3. The ends were cut back, 0 bases at V and 1 base at J, with 10 bases in the middle. The CDR3 DNA reads TGCAGTGCTAGAGATGTAATAGCTTCCTACGAGCAGTACTTC. Translated, it gives CSARDVIASYEQYF.

This clonotype was recorded at least ten times. DNA of the CDR3: TGTGCCAGTAGCCGGCAACAGGGGAACTATGGCTACACCTTC. Translating gives CASSRQQGNYGYTF. The rearrangement links TRBV19 to TRBJ1-2; 7 positions match TRBD1. V trimming: 6 bases; J trimming: 2 bases; junction bases outside the gene matches: 6. Per germline, CDR1 LNHDA and CDR2 SQIVND (reference sequence). The CDR3 length is 14 residues.